This T cell receptor (beta chain) comes out of a study of OX40 agonist ivuxolimab in advanced cancers. Study at large: Those treated in dose escalation had hepatocellular carcinoma, melanoma, renal cell cancer or head and neck cancer. Partial responses were achieved by three patients: one hepatocellular carcinoma, two cutaneous melanoma.

Points from the study as a whole: Near-lowest levels of clonal expansion characterized partial responders at 0.1-3.0 mg/kg. At 0.1 to 3.0 mg/kg and by week 6, clonal expansion occurred in CD4+ and CD8+ blood T cells.

The germline V gene has CDR1 MGHRA and CDR2 YSYEKL. CDR3 length equals 14 residues. Trimming shortened V by 5 bases and J by 0 bases, and 10 bases separated the two germline ends. Profiled with immunoSEQ multiplex PCR; TCRdb holds only in-frame clones, not every one. The data hold some 19,000 clones, with roughly 91% observed a single time. This clone counts as medium-sized. Antigen specificity is unknown. The chain has TRBV4-1 and TRBJ2-5; a possible D gene is TRBD2 (5 bases). The input for sequencing was CD4+ or CD8+ T cells sorted from blood, taken in a trial of the OX40 agonist ivuxolimab. This receptor was obtained from an adult with an advanced solid tumor such as melanoma, head and neck, liver or kidney cancer. The CDR3 coding sequence is TGCGCCAGCAGCGGAGCGGTGTACCAAGAGACCCAGTACTTC. This translates into CASSGAVYQETQYF.